This is a list of T cell receptor beta chains from one sample in a study of PD-1 blockade in mismatch repair-deficient tumors. Repertoires were generated with immunoSEQ multiplex PCR, while TCRdb's copy carries only in-frame clones and drops some. This sample has some 110,000 clones; around three quarters occur once, and the top ten carry approximately 5%. The sample in question was peripheral blood, obtained 60 weeks after starting pembrolizumab. The receptors here all came from an adult with mismatch repair-deficient cancer. CDR3s include the opening cysteine and the closing phenylalanine or tryptophan. Fields, in order: D gene, V gene, clone size, J gene, CDR3 length, CDR3 DNA, CDR3 protein. A D gene is named only where the DNA matches it firmly. Not all rows give a size; the values are once, few, many and, for expanded clones, a class.

d_gene: .
v_gene: TRBV11-2
abundance: once
j_gene: TRBJ2-2
len: 13
CDR3nt: TGTGCCAGCAGCTCGGACGTCTACGGGGAGCTGTTTTTT
CDR3aa: CASSSDVYGELFF

d_gene: .
v_gene: TRBV6-1
abundance: .
j_gene: TRBJ2-2
len: 13
CDR3nt: TGTGCCAGCGACACCGTGAACACCGGGGAGCTGTTTTTT
CDR3aa: CASDTVNTGELFF

d_gene: .
v_gene: TRBV7-9
abundance: .
j_gene: TRBJ1-4
len: 14
CDR3nt: TGTGCCAGCAGCGCCACACCCCTGGAGGAAAAACTGTTTTTT
CDR3aa: CASSATPLEEKLFF

d_gene: TRBD2
v_gene: TRBV27
abundance: .
j_gene: TRBJ2-1
len: 14
CDR3nt: TGTGCCAGCAGTTTAGCGGGGGGGTACAATGAGCAGTTCTTC
CDR3aa: CASSLAGGYNEQFF

d_gene: .
v_gene: TRBV4-2
abundance: .
j_gene: TRBJ2-6
len: 16
CDR3nt: TGTGCCAGCAGCCAAGAAACAGGGACTGGGGCCAACGTCCTGACTTTC
CDR3aa: CASSQETGTGANVLTF

d_gene: .
v_gene: TRBV29-1
abundance: once
j_gene: TRBJ1-1
len: 12
CDR3nt: TGCAGCGTTGTTACAGCCGGCACTGAAGCTTTCTTT
CDR3aa: CSVVTAGTEAFF

d_gene: .
v_gene: TRBV5-6
abundance: .
j_gene: TRBJ2-5
len: 13
CDR3nt: TGTGCCAGCAGCCTCAAGGGGGAGGAGACCCAGTACTTC
CDR3aa: CASSLKGEETQYF

d_gene: .
v_gene: TRBV15
abundance: .
j_gene: TRBJ2-7
len: 14
CDR3nt: TGTGCCACCAGCCTATCCAGCGTTCTCTACGAGCAGTACTTC
CDR3aa: CATSLSSVLYEQYF

d_gene: TRBD1
v_gene: TRBV6-5
abundance: .
j_gene: TRBJ2-1
len: 14
CDR3nt: TGTGCCAGCAGTTTGGGACAGGGAGGCAATGAGCAGTTCTTC
CDR3aa: CASSLGQGGNEQFF

d_gene: TRBD1
v_gene: TRBV5-1
abundance: once
j_gene: TRBJ2-5
len: 14
CDR3nt: TGCGCCAGCAGCGCGGGACAGGGAAGGGAGACCCAGTACTTC
CDR3aa: CASSAGQGRETQYF

d_gene: TRBD1
v_gene: TRBV5-6
abundance: few
j_gene: TRBJ2-7
len: 16
CDR3nt: TGTGCCAGCAGCTCCTTAGGGACAGCCGACAGCGGCGAGCAGTACTTC
CDR3aa: CASSSLGTADSGEQYF

d_gene: .
v_gene: TRBV18
abundance: .
j_gene: TRBJ2-6
len: 15
CDR3nt: TGTGCCAGCTCGCCCCAATACTCTGGGGCCAACGTCCTGACTTTC
CDR3aa: CASSPQYSGANVLTF

d_gene: .
v_gene: TRBV6-1
abundance: few
j_gene: TRBJ2-1
len: 15
CDR3nt: TGTGCCAGCAGTGAAACCGTCGGGAGCTACAATGAGCAGTTCTTC
CDR3aa: CASSETVGSYNEQFF

d_gene: TRBD2
v_gene: TRBV15
abundance: .
j_gene: TRBJ2-1
len: 16
CDR3nt: TGTGCCACCAGCAGTGCTAGCGGGACTTTCTACAATGAGCAGTTCTTC
CDR3aa: CATSSASGTFYNEQFF

d_gene: TRBD1
v_gene: TRBV5-1
abundance: once
j_gene: TRBJ2-1
len: 13
CDR3nt: TGCGCCAGCAGCGGAGGACAGGACAATGAGCAGTTCTTC
CDR3aa: CASSGGQDNEQFF

d_gene: .
v_gene: TRBV30
abundance: .
j_gene: TRBJ2-5
len: 13
CDR3nt: TGTGCCTGGAGTGGGGGACCGCAAGAGACCCAGTACTTC
CDR3aa: CAWSGGPQETQYF

d_gene: TRBD2
v_gene: TRBV5-6
abundance: once
j_gene: TRBJ2-1
len: 15
CDR3nt: TGTGCCAGCAGCTTGATCCCGGGGGGCTACAATGAGCAGTTCTTC
CDR3aa: CASSLIPGGYNEQFF

d_gene: TRBD2
v_gene: TRBV19
abundance: .
j_gene: TRBJ2-5
len: 15
CDR3nt: TGTGCCAGTAGTACGGGACTAGCTGGGGCAGAGACCCAGTACTTC
CDR3aa: CASSTGLAGAETQYF

d_gene: .
v_gene: TRBV11-2
abundance: .
j_gene: TRBJ1-1
len: 10
CDR3nt: TGTGCCAGCAGCCGATCGGAAGCTTTCTTT
CDR3aa: CASSRSEAFF

d_gene: .
v_gene: TRBV5-1
abundance: .
j_gene: TRBJ2-1
len: 13
CDR3nt: TGCGCCAGCAGCTTGGTTAGCGAGGTTGAGCAGTTCTTC
CDR3aa: CASSLVSEVEQFF

d_gene: .
v_gene: TRBV28
abundance: .
j_gene: TRBJ2-6
len: 15
CDR3nt: TGTGCCAGCCGGACGGAGGGCTCTGGGGCCAACGTCCTGACTTTC
CDR3aa: CASRTEGSGANVLTF

d_gene: .
v_gene: TRBV14
abundance: once
j_gene: TRBJ1-1
len: 15
CDR3nt: TGTGCCAGCAGCCAAACAGAGAATATGAACACTGAAGCTTTCTTT
CDR3aa: CASSQTENMNTEAFF

d_gene: .
v_gene: TRBV2
abundance: .
j_gene: TRBJ2-5
len: 11
CDR3nt: TGTGCCAGCAGTGAATCTTTGGCCCAGTACTTC
CDR3aa: CASSESLAQYF

d_gene: .
v_gene: TRBV4-2
abundance: .
j_gene: TRBJ2-2
len: 18
CDR3nt: TGTGCCAGCAGCCAAGATAACGGGTTACAGGGAAACACCGGGGAGCTGTTTTTT
CDR3aa: CASSQDNGLQGNTGELFF